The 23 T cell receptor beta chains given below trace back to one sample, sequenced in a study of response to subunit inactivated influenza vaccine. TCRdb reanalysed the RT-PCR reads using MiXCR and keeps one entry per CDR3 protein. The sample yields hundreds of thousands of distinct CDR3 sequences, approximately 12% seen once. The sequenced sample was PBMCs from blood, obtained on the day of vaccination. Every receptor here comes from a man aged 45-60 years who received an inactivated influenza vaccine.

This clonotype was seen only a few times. The CDR3: CASSLGRQLSYEQYF. CDR3 sequence (DNA): TGCGCCAGCAGCTTGGGGAGACAGTTATCCTACGAGCAGTACTTC. The chain recombines TRBV5-1 with TRBJ2-7, with D tentatively TRBD1 (5 bases). CDR1 is SGHRS and CDR2 is YFSETQ in the germline V gene. V dropped 0 bases and J dropped 1 base, with 11 bases sitting between them. The CDR3 covers 15 residues.

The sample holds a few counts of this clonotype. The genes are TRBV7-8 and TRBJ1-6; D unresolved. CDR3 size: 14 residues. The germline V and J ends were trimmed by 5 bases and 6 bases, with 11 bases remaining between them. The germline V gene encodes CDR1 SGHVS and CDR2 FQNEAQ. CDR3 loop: CASSKGTANSPLHF. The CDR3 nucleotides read TGTGCCAGCAGCAAAGGAACAGCTAATTCACCCCTCCACTTT.

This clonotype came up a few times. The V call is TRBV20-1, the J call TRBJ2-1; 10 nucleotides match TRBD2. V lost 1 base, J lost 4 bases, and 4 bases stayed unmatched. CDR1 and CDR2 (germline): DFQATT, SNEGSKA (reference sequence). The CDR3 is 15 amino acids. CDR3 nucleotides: TGCAGTGCTAGAGGAGCGGGAGGGTTATACAATGAGCAGTTCTTC. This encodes CSARGAGGLYNEQFF.

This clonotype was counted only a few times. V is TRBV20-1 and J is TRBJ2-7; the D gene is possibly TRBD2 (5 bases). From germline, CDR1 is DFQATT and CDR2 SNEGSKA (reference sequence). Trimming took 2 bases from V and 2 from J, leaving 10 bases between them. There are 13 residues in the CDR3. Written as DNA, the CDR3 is TGCAGTGCTAGATACCAGACTACCTACGAGCAGTACTTC. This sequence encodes CSARYQTTYEQYF.

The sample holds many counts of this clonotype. The CDR3 DNA sequence: TGTGCCAGCAGCTCCCCCGGTGATAGGGGACACACCGGGGAGCTGTTTTTT. It encodes CASSSPGDRGHTGELFF. The genes are TRBV11-2 and TRBJ2-2; D may be TRBD1 or TRBD2 (5 bases each). There are 17 residues in the CDR3. Germline loops: CDR1 SGHAT, CDR2 FQNNGV. V was shortened by 4 bases and J by 3 bases, with 18 bases between the two germline ends.

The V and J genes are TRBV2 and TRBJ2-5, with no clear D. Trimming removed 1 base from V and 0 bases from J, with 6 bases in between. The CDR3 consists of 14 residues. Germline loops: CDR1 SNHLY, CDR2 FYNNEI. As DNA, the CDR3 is TGTGCCAGCAGTGAAGATCGCAACCAAGAGACCCAGTACTTC. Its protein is CASSEDRNQETQYF.

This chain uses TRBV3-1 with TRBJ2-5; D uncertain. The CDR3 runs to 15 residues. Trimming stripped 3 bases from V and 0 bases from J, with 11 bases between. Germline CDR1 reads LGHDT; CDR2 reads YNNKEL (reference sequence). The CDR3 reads CASSQPFMYQETQYF. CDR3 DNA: TGTGCCAGCAGCCAGCCCTTTATGTACCAAGAGACCCAGTACTTC.

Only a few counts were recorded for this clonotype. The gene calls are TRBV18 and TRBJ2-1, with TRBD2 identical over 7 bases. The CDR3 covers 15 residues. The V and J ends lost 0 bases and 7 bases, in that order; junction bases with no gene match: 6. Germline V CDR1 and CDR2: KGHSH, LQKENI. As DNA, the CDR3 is TGTGCCAGCTCACCACCCCAGGGAGGGCTGAATGAGCAGTTCTTC. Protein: CASSPPQGGLNEQFF.

Here the CDR3 reads CSVSGQLQETQYF. The CDR3 coding sequence is TGCAGCGTATCGGGACAGTTACAAGAGACCCAGTACTTC. This chain links TRBV29-1 with TRBJ2-5; 7 bases line up with TRBD1. The J segment lost 2 bases and the V segment lost 6 bases, leaving 6 bases of the junction unmatched. Germline-derived CDR1 and CDR2 are SQVTM and ANQGSEA. The CDR3 is 13 residues long.

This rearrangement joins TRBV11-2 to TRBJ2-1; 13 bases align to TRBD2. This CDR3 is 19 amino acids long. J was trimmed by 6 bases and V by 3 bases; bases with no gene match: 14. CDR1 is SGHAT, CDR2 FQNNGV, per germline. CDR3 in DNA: TGTGCCAGCAGCTTTGGGTTGACGGGACTAGCGGGAAAACCCAATGAGCAGTTCTTC. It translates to CASSFGLTGLAGKPNEQFF.

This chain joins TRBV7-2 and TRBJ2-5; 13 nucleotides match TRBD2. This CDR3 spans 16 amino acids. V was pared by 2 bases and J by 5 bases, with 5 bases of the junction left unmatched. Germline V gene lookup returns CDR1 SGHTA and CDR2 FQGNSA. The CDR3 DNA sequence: TGTGCCAGCAGCTTAATGGGACTAGCGGGGAGGGAGACCCAGTACTTC. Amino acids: CASSLMGLAGRETQYF.

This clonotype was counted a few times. In nucleotides, the CDR3 is TGCAGCGTTGTGGCTCAGTCAGGAGCCGGGGAGCTGTTTTTT. Protein product: CSVVAQSGAGELFF. J is TRBJ2-2 and V is TRBV29-1; D is unresolved. The CDR3 covers 14 residues. Germline V gene lookup returns CDR1 SQVTM and CDR2 ANQGSEA. V dropped 4 bases and J dropped 6 bases, with 15 bases sitting between them.

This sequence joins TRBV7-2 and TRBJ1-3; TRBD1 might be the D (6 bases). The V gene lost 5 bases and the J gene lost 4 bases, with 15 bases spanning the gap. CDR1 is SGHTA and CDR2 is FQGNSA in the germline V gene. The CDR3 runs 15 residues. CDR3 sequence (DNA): TGTGCCAGCAGCCTACAGGGTATCGCCGGAAACACCATATATTTT. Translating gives CASSLQGIAGNTIYF. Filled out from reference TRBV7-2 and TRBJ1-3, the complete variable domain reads GAGVSQSPSNKVTEKGKDVELRCDPISGHTALYWYRQSLGQGLEFLIYFQGNSAPDKSGLPSDRFSAERTGGSVSTLTIQRTQQEDSAVYLCASSLQGIAGNTIYFGEGSWLTVV.

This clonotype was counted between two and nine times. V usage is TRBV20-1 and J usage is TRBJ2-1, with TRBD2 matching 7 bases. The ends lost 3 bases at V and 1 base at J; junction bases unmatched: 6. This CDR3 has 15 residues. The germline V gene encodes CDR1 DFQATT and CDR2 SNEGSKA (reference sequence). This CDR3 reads CSASPFGGSYNEQFF. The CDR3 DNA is TGCAGTGCTAGCCCTTTCGGGGGGTCCTACAATGAGCAGTTCTTC.

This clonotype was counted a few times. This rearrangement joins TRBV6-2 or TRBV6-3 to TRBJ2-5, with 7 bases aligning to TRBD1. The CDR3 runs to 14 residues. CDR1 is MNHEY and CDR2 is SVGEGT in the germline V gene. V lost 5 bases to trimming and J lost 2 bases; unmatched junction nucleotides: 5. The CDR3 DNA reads TGTGCCAGCAGTACGACGGGACAGCAAGAGACCCAGTACTTC. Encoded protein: CASSTTGQQETQYF.

CDR3 sequence reads: CASSNEGTSSTDTQYF. The CDR3 region has the DNA TGTGCCAGCAGTAACGAAGGGACTTCTAGCACAGATACGCAGTATTTT. The rearrangement links TRBV5-4 to TRBJ2-3, with D tentatively TRBD2 (6 bases). Trimming pared 5 bases from V and 0 bases from J, leaving 16 bases between. This CDR3 has 16 residues. Germline CDR1 reads SGHNT; CDR2 reads YYREEE (reference sequence).

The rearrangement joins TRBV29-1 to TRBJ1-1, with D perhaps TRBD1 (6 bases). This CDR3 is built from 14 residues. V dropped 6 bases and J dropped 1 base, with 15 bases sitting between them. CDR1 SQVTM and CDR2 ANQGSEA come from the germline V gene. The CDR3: CSVGKRGANTEAFF. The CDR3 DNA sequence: TGCAGCGTGGGAAAGAGGGGGGCGAACACTGAAGCTTTCTTT.

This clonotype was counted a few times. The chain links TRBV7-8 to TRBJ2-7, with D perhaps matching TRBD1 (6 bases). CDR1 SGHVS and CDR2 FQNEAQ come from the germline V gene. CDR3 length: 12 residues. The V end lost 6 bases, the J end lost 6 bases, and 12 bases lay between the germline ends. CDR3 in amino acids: CASRGTSPEQYF. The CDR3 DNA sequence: TGTGCCAGCAGGGGGACATCACCCGAGCAGTACTTC.

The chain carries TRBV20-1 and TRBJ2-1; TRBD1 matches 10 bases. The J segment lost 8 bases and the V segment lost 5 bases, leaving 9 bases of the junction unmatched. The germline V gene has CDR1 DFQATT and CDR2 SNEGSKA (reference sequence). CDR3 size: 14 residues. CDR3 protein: CSAAPGTGDHEQFF. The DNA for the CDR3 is TGCAGTGCTGCTCCCGGGACAGGGGATCATGAGCAGTTCTTC.

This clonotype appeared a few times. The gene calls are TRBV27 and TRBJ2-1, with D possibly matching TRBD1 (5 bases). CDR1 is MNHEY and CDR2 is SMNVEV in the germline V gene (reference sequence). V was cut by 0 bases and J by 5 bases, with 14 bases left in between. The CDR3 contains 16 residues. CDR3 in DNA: TGTGCCAGCAGTTTATCCGTTTGGACAAATGACAATGAGCAGTTCTTC. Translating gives CASSLSVWTNDNEQFF.

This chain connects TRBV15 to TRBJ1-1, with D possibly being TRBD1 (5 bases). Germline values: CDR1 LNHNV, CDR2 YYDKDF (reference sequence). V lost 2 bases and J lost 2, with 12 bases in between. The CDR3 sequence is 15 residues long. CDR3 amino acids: CATSRRDGANTEAFF. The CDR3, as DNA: TGTGCCACCAGCAGAAGGGACGGGGCCAACACTGAAGCTTTCTTT.

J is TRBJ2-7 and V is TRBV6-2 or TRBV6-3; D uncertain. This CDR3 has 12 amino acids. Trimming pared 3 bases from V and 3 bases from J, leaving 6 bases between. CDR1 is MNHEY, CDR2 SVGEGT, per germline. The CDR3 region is CASSYPVYEQYF. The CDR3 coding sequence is TGTGCCAGCAGTTATCCTGTCTACGAGCAGTACTTC.

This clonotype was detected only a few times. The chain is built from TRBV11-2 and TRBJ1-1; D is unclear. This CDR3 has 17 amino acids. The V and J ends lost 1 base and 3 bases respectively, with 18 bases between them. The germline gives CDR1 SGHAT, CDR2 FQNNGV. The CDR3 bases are TGTGCCAGCAGCTTAGGCCTTCGGGGAAAGAGGGACACTGAAGCTTTCTTT. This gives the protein CASSLGLRGKRDTEAFF.